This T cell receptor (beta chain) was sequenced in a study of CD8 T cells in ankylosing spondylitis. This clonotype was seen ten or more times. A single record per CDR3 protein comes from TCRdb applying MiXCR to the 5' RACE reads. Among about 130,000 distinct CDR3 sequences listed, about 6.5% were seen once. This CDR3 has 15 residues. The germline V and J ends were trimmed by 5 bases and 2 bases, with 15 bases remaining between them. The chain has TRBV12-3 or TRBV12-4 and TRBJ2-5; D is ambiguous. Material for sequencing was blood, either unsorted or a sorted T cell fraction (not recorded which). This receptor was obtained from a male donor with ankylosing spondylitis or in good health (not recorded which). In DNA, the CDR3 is TGTGCCAGCAGTCGTCGTTGGGGAATACAAGAGACCCAGTACTTC. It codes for CASSRRWGIQETQYF.